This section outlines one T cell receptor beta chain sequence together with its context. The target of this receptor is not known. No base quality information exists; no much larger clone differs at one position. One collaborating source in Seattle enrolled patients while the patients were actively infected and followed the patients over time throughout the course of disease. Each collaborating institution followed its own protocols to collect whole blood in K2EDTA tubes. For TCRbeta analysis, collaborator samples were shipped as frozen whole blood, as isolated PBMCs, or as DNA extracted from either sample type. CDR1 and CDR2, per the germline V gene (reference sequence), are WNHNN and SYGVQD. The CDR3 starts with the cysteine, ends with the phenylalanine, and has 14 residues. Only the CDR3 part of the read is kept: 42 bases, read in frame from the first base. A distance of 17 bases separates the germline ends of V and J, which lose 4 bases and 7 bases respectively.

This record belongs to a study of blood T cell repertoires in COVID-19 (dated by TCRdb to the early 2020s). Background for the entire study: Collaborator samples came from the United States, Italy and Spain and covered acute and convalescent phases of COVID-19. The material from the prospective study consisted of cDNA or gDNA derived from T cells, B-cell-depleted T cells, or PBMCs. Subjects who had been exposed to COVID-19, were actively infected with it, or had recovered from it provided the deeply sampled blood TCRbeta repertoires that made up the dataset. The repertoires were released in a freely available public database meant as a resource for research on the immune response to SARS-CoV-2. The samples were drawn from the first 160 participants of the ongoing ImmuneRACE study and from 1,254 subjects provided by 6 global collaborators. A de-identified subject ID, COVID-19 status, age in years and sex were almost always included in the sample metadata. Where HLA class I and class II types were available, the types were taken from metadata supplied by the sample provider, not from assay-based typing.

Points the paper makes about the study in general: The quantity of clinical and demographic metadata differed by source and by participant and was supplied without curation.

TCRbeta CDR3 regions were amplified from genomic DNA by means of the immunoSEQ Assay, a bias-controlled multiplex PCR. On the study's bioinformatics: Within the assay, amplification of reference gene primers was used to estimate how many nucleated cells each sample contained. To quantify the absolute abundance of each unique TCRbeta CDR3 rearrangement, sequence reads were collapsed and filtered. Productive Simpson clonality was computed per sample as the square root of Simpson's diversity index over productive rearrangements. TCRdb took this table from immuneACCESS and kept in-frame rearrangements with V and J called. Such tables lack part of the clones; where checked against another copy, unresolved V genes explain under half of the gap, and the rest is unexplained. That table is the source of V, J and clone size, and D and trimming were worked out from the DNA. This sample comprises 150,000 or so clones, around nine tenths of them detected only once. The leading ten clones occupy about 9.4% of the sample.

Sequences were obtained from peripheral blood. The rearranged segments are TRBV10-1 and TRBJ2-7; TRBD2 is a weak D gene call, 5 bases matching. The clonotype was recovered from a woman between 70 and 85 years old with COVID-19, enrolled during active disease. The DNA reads TGCGCCAGCAGTGTGTCTTCCCTCACGGGGGAGCAGTACTTC. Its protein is CASSVSSLTGEQYF.